This record concerns one T cell receptor beta chain sequence. Treatment described: around 19 received Ad26.COV2.S at low or high dose, single or two shots; roughly five received placebo; per-sample allocation not given. Following the first vaccine or placebo injection, samples were taken on day 63. The data were produced by immunoSEQ multiplex PCR, yet TCRdb's version contains in-frame clones alone and is incomplete. The sample holds 300,000 to 350,000 clones; 75% to 90% are singletons and the top ten take roughly 6%. Per the germline V gene, CDR1 is SGHTA and CDR2 is FQGNSA. The CDR3 is made up of 13 amino acids. Trimming removed 8 bases from V and 3 bases from J, with 8 bases in between. This record belongs to a study of Ad26.COV2.S vaccination and SARS-CoV-2 variants.

The chain links TRBV7-2 to TRBJ1-6; D gene ambiguous. The sample consisted of peripheral blood, taken in a trial of Ad26.COV2.S vaccine versus placebo. This clonotype was obtained from a person aged 18 to 65 who received the Ad26.COV2.S COVID-19 vaccine or a placebo. DNA for the CDR3: TGTGCCAGCTCGCCCAACTATAATTCACCCCTCCACTTT. It is translated as CASSPNYNSPLHF.